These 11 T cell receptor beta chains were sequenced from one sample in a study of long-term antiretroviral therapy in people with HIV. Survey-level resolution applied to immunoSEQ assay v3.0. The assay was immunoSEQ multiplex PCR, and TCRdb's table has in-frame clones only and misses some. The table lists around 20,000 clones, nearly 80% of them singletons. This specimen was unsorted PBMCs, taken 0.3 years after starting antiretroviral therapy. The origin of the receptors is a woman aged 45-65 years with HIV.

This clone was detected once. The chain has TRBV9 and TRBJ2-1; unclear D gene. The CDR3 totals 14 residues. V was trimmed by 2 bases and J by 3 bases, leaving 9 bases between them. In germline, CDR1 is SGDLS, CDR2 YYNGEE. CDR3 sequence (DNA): TGTGCCAGCAGCGTTGATCCCCACTACAATGAGCAGTTCTTC. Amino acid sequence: CASSVDPHYNEQFF.

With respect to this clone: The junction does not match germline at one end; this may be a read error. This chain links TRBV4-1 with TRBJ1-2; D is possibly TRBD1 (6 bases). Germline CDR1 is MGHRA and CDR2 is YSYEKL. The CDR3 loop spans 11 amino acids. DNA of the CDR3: TGCGCCAGCAGGCAAGGGGGGGGCTACACCTTC. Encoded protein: CASRQGGGYTF.

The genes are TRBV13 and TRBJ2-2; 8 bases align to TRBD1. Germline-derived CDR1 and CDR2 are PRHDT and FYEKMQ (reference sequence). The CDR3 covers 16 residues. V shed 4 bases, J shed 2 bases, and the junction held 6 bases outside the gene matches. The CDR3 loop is CASSYSTGGNTGELFF. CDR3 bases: TGTGCCAGCAGCTACAGTACAGGGGGAAACACCGGGGAGCTGTTTTTT.

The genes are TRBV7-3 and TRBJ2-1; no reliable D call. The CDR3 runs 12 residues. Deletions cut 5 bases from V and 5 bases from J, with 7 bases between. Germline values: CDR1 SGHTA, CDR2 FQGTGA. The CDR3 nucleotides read TGTGCCAGCAGCGACCCAAACAATGAGCAGTTCTTC. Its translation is CASSDPNNEQFF. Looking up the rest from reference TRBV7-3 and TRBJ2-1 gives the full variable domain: GAGVSQTPSNKVTEKGKYVELRCDPISGHTALYWYRQSLGQGPEFLIYFQGTGAADDSGLPNDRFFAVRPEGSVSTLKIQRTERGDSAVYLCASSDPNNEQFFGPGTRLTVL.

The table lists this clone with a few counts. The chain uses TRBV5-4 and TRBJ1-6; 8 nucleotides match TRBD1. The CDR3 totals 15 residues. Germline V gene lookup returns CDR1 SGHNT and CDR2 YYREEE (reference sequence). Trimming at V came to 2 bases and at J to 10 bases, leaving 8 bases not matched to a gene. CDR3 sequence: CASSFGGRGPSPLHF. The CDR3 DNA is TGTGCCAGCAGCTTCGGCGGCAGGGGGCCGTCACCCCTCCACTTT.

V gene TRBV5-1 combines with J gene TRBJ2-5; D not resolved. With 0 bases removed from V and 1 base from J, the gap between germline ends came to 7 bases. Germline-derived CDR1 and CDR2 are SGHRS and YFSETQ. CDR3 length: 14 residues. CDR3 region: CASSLVTAQETQYF. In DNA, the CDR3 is TGCGCCAGCAGCTTGGTTACAGCCCAAGAGACCCAGTACTTC.

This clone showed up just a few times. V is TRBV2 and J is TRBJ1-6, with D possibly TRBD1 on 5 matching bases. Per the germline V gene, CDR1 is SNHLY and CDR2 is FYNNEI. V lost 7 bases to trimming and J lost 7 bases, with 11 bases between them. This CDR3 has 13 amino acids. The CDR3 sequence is CASKRDRNSPLHF. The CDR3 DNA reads TGTGCCAGCAAAAGGGACCGGAATTCACCCCTCCACTTT.

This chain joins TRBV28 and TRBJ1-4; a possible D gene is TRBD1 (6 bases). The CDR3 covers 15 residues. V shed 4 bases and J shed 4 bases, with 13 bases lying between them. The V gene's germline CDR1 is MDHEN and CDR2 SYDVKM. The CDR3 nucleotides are TGTGCCAGCAGTTCTGGGGGGGCCGATAATGAAAAACTGTTTTTT. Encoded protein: CASSSGGADNEKLFF.

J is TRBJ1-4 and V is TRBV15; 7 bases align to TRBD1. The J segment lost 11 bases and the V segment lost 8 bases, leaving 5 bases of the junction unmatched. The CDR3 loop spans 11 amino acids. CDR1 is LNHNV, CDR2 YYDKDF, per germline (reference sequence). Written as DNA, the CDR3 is TGTGCCACCCAGGGGGTTGGGAAACTGTTTTTT. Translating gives CATQGVGKLFF.

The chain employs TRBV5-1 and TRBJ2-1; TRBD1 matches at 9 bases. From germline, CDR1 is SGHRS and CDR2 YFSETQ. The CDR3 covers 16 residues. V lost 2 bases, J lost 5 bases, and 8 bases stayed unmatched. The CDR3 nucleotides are TGCGCCAGCAGCTTACGTTACAGGGGGCTACACAATGAGCAGTTCTTC. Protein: CASSLRYRGLHNEQFF. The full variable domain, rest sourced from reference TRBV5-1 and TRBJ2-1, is KAGVTQTPRYLIKTRGQQVTLSCSPISGHRSVSWYQQTPGQGLQFLFEYFSETQRNKGNFPGRFSGRQFSNSRSEMNVSTLELGDSALYLCASSLRYRGLHNEQFFGPGTRLTVL.

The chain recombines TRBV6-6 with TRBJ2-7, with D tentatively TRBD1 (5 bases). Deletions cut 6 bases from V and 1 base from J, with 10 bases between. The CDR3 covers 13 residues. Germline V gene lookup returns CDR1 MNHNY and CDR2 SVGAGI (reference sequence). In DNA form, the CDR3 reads TGTGCCAGCAGCCCAAGGGGTTCCTACGAGCAGTACGTC. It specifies CASSPRGSYEQYV.